This TCR beta chain was obtained from a study of blood T cell repertoires in COVID-19. As processed by the authors: Estimated nucleated cell counts came from reference gene primer amplification. TCRdb keeps only in-frame clones here, not all; method: immunoSEQ multiplex PCR. V and J calls plus clone size are reproduced from that table; the DNA served to infer D and trimming. The sample holds more than 85,000 clones, around 90% seen once. Germline-derived CDR1 and CDR2 are SEHNR and FQNEAQ (reference sequence). V was pared by 4 bases and J by 3 bases, with 7 bases between. The CDR3 extends over 13 amino acids.

Sequenced sample: peripheral blood. This TCR was sampled from a woman in her 70s with acute or convalescent COVID-19. V and J are TRBV7-9 and TRBJ1-5; D is ambiguous. The CDR3 DNA reads as TGTGCCAGCAGCTCACTGCCCAATCAGCCCCAGCATTTT. Translation: CASSSLPNQPQHF.